This TCR beta chain comes out of a study of STAT5B mutations in CD4+ large granular lymphocyte leukemia. Whole-study findings and limits: Compared with healthy controls (2/35), patient top clones favored TRBV06 (8/27).

Data came from immunoSEQ multiplex PCR; TCRdb stores just in-frame clones and leaves some out. The sample consists of 25,000 to 35,000 clones, roughly 70% of them appearing once. The V gene's germline CDR1 is SGHAT and CDR2 FQNNGV. The CDR3 length is 14 residues. V lost 5 bases and J 6 bases, leaving 17 bases between the germline ends. Comment on this clone: Its antigen is unidentified.

What was sequenced was CD4+ T cells from blood buffy coats. The clonotype originates from a human donor in good health. The chain employs TRBV11-2 and TRBJ2-7, with D possibly being TRBD2 (7 bases). CDR3 in DNA: TGTGCCAGCAGCCGCGCCGGGGGAGGGGGCGAGCAGTACGTC. It specifies CASSRAGGGGEQYV.